The 11 T cell receptor beta chains given below trace back to one sample, sequenced in a study of blood T cell repertoires in COVID-19. Here immunoSEQ multiplex PCR was the method, and the copy in TCRdb shows in-frame clones only, minus some. The table lists 100,000 to 150,000 clones, more than 70% of them singletons. Sample: peripheral blood. These receptors all come from an elderly man with active or convalescent COVID-19.

The gene calls are TRBV29-1 and TRBJ2-1, with TRBD2 identical over 12 bases. CDR3 size: 15 residues. V lost 5 bases, J lost 4 bases, and 6 bases stayed unmatched. CDR1 is SQVTM, CDR2 ANQGSEA, per germline. CDR3 protein: CSVNPTSGGYNEQFF. The CDR3 nucleotides are TGCAGCGTTAACCCGACTAGCGGGGGATACAATGAGCAGTTCTTC.

The V and J genes are TRBV6-6 and TRBJ2-3, with 10 positions matching TRBD1. This CDR3 has 16 residues. Germline CDR1 and CDR2: MNHNY and SVGAGI (reference sequence). With 2 bases clipped from V and 2 bases from J, the junction kept 4 bases outside the gene matches. CDR3 sequence: CASSYLGQGNTDTQYF. CDR3 nucleotide sequence: TGTGCCAGCAGTTACCTGGGACAGGGGAACACAGATACGCAGTATTTT.

The V gene is TRBV5-1, the J gene TRBJ2-5, with TRBD2 matching 8 bases. CDR1 and CDR2 (germline): SGHRS, YFSETQ. CDR3 size: 14 residues. V shed 7 bases and J 3 bases; nucleotides not matched to a gene: 8. The CDR3 reads CASGRSGGEETQYF. CDR3 DNA: TGCGCCAGCGGGAGAAGCGGGGGAGAAGAGACCCAGTACTTC.

The DNA of the CDR3 is TGTGCCAGCAGCCCCTATAGCCAGACTGGCTACACCTTC. Translating it yields CASSPYSQTGYTF. This sequence joins TRBV7-2 and TRBJ1-2; D not certain. The germline CDR1 and CDR2 sequences are SGHTA and FQGNSA. The CDR3 sequence is 13 residues long. Trimming left V 5 bases short and J 7 bases short, with 14 bases between.

This chain links TRBV13 with TRBJ2-7; TRBD2 is a possible D gene (5 bases). The germline CDR1 and CDR2 sequences are PRHDT and FYEKMQ (reference sequence). Between the trimmed V and J ends, which lost 2 bases and 0 bases, there was a span of 14 bases. The length of the CDR3 is 16 residues. As DNA, the CDR3 is TGTGCCAGCAGCTTATGGAGGACCGCCGGCTCCTACGAGCAGTACTTC. Protein: CASSLWRTAGSYEQYF.

This clone was seen just once. The gene calls are TRBV28 and TRBJ1-2, with TRBD1 identical over 8 bases. Trimming removed 2 bases from V and 2 bases from J; junction bases left unmatched: 4. The CDR3 covers 15 residues. Germline-derived CDR1 and CDR2 are MDHEN and SYDVKM. CDR3 protein: CASSLVRGQNYGYTF. The CDR3 DNA reads TGTGCCAGCAGTTTAGTCAGGGGGCAGAACTATGGCTACACCTTC.

This chain uses TRBV30 with TRBJ2-5, with TRBD2 identical over 15 bases. After removal of 5 bases from V and 5 bases from J, the junction contained 9 bases not matched to a gene. This CDR3 region has 16 residues. Germline V gene data show CDR1 as GTSNPN and CDR2 as SVGIG (reference sequence). This CDR3 is CAWDPGLAGGRETQYF. Written as DNA, the CDR3 is TGTGCCTGGGATCCGGGACTAGCGGGGGGTCGTGAGACCCAGTACTTC.

The genes are TRBV27 and TRBJ2-1; 11 bases align to TRBD1. V was clipped by 8 bases and J by 4 bases; unmatched bases: 4. Germline lookup yields CDR1 MNHEY and CDR2 SMNVEV (reference sequence). This CDR3 has 14 residues. The CDR3 spells CASAGTGGYNEQFF. The CDR3 nucleotides read TGTGCCAGCGCAGGGACAGGGGGGTACAATGAGCAGTTCTTC.

The chain joins TRBV28 to TRBJ2-3; 7 bases line up with TRBD2. The CDR3 spans 18 residues. The germline gives CDR1 MDHEN, CDR2 SYDVKM. The V segment lost 1 base and the J segment 0 bases; nucleotides outside the gene matches: 10. The CDR3 here is CASSLFTGSGASTDTQYF. In nucleotides, the CDR3 is TGTGCCAGCAGTTTATTCACGGGAAGCGGGGCCAGCACAGATACGCAGTATTTT.

The rearrangement uses TRBV19 and TRBJ2-1; D may be TRBD1 (6 bases). V gave up 3 bases and J gave up 6 bases, with 9 bases separating them. CDR3 size: 13 residues. The germline CDR1 and CDR2 sequences are LNHDA and SQIVND (reference sequence). DNA for the CDR3: TGTGCCAGTAGTATTACAGGGTCCAATGAGCAGTTCTTC. Translated: CASSITGSNEQFF.

The CDR3 sequence is CASSVGEGVGETQYF. The CDR3 nucleotides read TGTGCCAGCAGCGTAGGGGAGGGGGTAGGAGAGACCCAGTACTTC. This chain joins TRBV9 and TRBJ2-5; D perhaps matches TRBD2 (7 bases). The CDR3 spans 15 residues. The V gene lost 0 bases and the J gene lost 4 bases, with 13 bases spanning the gap. Germline CDR1 and CDR2: SGDLS and YYNGEE.